Sequencing of this TCR beta chain was carried out in a study of shared clonotypes between healthy human individuals. In the study's own analysis: In the immunoSEQ data, sequences were junction-only and lacked quality scores, so filtering differed. Only in-frame clones appear in the TCRdb table, and some are missing; sequencing was by immunoSEQ multiplex PCR. V and J calls and clone size are copied from that table; D and trimming were computed from the DNA. Counted here are some 2,000,000 clones, approximately 95% occurring once; the ten biggest clones make up 0.9% to 1.4%. Naive CD8 isolation took CD45RO-negative cells positively selected for CCR7 and excluded terminally differentiated effector memory CD45RA+ cells. About this clone: Its antigen is not identified.

Study-level results: Naive subsets typically showed greater estimated richness than memory subsets. Naive CD4 clonotypes were shared across a few donors at approximately 5.3%.

Germline CDR1 and CDR2: MNHEY and SMNVEV (reference sequence). The CDR3 contains 14 residues. V lost 6 bases, J lost 2 bases, and 14 bases lay in between. The chain is built from TRBV27 and TRBJ2-7, with D unresolved. This TCR derives from a young man in good health. Sequencing was done on a sample of naive CD8+ T cells sorted from blood. The DNA for the CDR3 is TGTGCCAGCAGACTTCGAGTGTATCCCTACGAGCAGTACTTC. It yields the protein CASRLRVYPYEQYF.